These 11 T cell receptor beta chains were sequenced from one sample in a study of T-cell memory formation after mild COVID-19. TCRdb reprocessed the 5' RACE reads with MiXCR, giving one entry per CDR3 protein. The sample has fewer than 60,000 distinct CDR3 sequences, 28% seen once; the top ten hold roughly 43%. Sequencing used PBMCs or a T cell subset sorted from them (not recorded which). The receptors come from a man younger than 35 who had mild COVID-19 (a few samples of this study predate the infection). Cell type and time point are not known.

The J gene is TRBJ2-7, the V gene TRBV11-2; D uncertain. The V gene's germline CDR1 is SGHAT and CDR2 FQNNGV. V was trimmed by 3 bases and J by 0 bases, leaving 9 bases between them. The CDR3 has 14 amino acids. DNA for the CDR3: TGTGCCAGCAGCTTCCCGGTGAGCTCCTACGAGCAGTACTTC. This translates into CASSFPVSSYEQYF.

The V and J genes are TRBV4-3 and TRBJ2-4; a weak D match, TRBD1 (6 bases). Between the trimmed V and J ends, which lost 9 bases and 6 bases, there was a span of 12 bases. The CDR3 spans 12 residues. CDR1 and CDR2 (germline): LGHNA, YSLEER. DNA for the CDR3: TGCGCCAGACAGGGACCCAGAAACATTCAGTACTTC. Protein product: CARQGPRNIQYF.

V gene TRBV2 combines with J gene TRBJ2-2; D gene unclear. Germline assignment: CDR1 SNHLY and CDR2 FYNNEI. The CDR3 runs to 15 residues. V was trimmed by 4 bases and J by 0 bases, leaving 9 bases between them. CDR3 amino acids: CASSVGQTNTGELFF. The CDR3 DNA reads TGTGCCAGCAGTGTAGGGCAGACGAACACCGGGGAGCTGTTTTTT.

This clonotype occurred a few times. The chain carries TRBV5-1 and TRBJ2-7; 10 positions match TRBD1. CDR1 and CDR2 from the germline V gene are SGHRS and YFSETQ. V lost 3 bases, J lost 0 bases, and 0 bases stayed unmatched. The CDR3 totals 14 residues. In DNA form, the CDR3 reads TGCGCCAGCAGCTGGACAGGGGGCTCCTACGAGCAGTACTTC. It translates to CASSWTGGSYEQYF.

The rearrangement links TRBV18 to TRBJ2-3; a weak D match, TRBD1 (6 bases). Trimming stripped 6 bases from V and 5 bases from J, with 18 bases between. CDR3 size: 15 residues. From germline, CDR1 is KGHSH and CDR2 LQKENI. Written as DNA, the CDR3 is TGTGCCAGCTCCCGCCGGGACACCTTCGGAGATACGCAGTATTTT. This encodes CASSRRDTFGDTQYF.

The CDR3 region is CASSQDVTEEHF. The CDR3 bases are TGTGCCAGCAGCCAAGATGTCACGGAGGAGCATTTT. The genes are TRBV3-2 and TRBJ1-5. TRBV3-2 is annotated as a pseudogene. The length of the CDR3 is 12 residues.

At least ten counts were recorded for this clonotype. V usage is TRBV5-5 and J usage is TRBJ2-5; 7 nucleotides align to TRBD2. Trimming removed 4 bases from V and 4 bases from J; junction bases left unmatched: 1. The CDR3 covers 12 residues. Germline CDR1 reads SGHKS; CDR2 reads YYEKEE (reference sequence). The CDR3 DNA follows: TGTGCCAGCAGCCCGGGGGGAGAGACCCAGTACTTC. This codes for CASSPGGETQYF. Based on the CDR3 plus reference TRBV5-5 and TRBJ2-5, the full variable domain is DAGVTQSPTHLIKTRGQQVTLRCSPISGHKSVSWYQQVLGQGPQFIFQYYEKEERGRGNFPDRFSARQFPNYSSELNVNALLLGDSALYLCASSPGGETQYFGPGTRLLVL.

This clonotype has more than one count but fewer than ten. The rearrangement uses TRBV15 and TRBJ2-1; tentative D call: TRBD1 (6 bases). The germline gives CDR1 LNHNV, CDR2 YYDKDF (reference sequence). Trimming removed 1 base from V and 3 bases from J, with 7 bases in between. CDR3 length: 14 amino acids. Here the CDR3 reads CATSRVDSYNEQFF. The CDR3 DNA reads as TGTGCCACCAGCAGAGTGGACAGCTACAATGAGCAGTTCTTC.

The V gene is TRBV7-2, the J gene TRBJ1-1, with D unresolved. V was shortened by 1 base and J by 2 bases, with 8 bases between the two germline ends. Germline V lookup: CDR1 SGHTA, CDR2 FQGNSA. The CDR3 sequence is 14 residues long. The CDR3: CASSLVSFNTEAFF. CDR3 nucleotide sequence: TGTGCCAGCAGCTTAGTCAGTTTTAACACTGAAGCTTTCTTT.

The J gene is TRBJ1-1, the V gene TRBV6-5, with D perhaps matching TRBD1 (5 bases). CDR3 length: 15 amino acids. V lost 2 bases, J lost 0 bases, and 10 bases lay in between. Germline loops: CDR1 MNHEY, CDR2 SVGAGI. The CDR3 region has the DNA TGTGCCAGCAGTTACAAGGGACCCATGAACACTGAAGCTTTCTTT. The encoded protein is CASSYKGPMNTEAFF.

This clonotype was seen a few times. This sequence joins TRBV20-1 and TRBJ2-2; maybe TRBD2 (7 bases). Germline values: CDR1 DFQATT, CDR2 SNEGSKA (reference sequence). This CDR3 spans 18 amino acids. The V end lost 2 bases, the J end lost 3 bases, and 22 bases lay between the germline ends. CDR3 loop: CSARWPGGQMMDTGELFF. The CDR3 bases are TGCAGTGCTAGATGGCCGGGGGGCCAGATGATGGACACCGGGGAGCTGTTTTTT.